The present TCR beta chain was sequenced within a study of shared clonotypes between healthy human individuals. Study results and caveats: Several donors showed sharing of approximately 5% of naive CD4 clonotypes. Shared clonotypes across all four donors exceeded non-shared ones in generation probability.

Trimming at V came to 5 bases and at J to 4 bases, leaving 15 bases not matched to a gene. The CDR3 sequence is 17 residues long. Per the germline V gene, CDR1 is MNHEY and CDR2 is SMNVEV (reference sequence). A note on this clone: The antigen remains unidentified.

At the deep level, the assay was run. Produced via immunoSEQ multiplex PCR; TCRdb's table is partial and in-frame only. This table has about 680,000 clones, 74% appearing once. The genes are TRBV27 and TRBJ2-5; 8 positions agree with TRBD2. Sequenced input: memory CD4+ T cells sorted from blood. Documented subset: CD45RA-negative fraction. This clonotype was obtained from a woman in her twenties or thirties in good health. The CDR3 here is CASSAPRLASRGETQYF. CDR3 DNA: TGTGCCAGCAGTGCCCCAAGACTAGCGTCTAGGGGAGAGACCCAGTACTTC.